This T cell receptor beta chain was captured in a study of PD-1 blockade in classical Hodgkin lymphoma (dated by TCRdb to 2020 to 2021). As for the study more broadly: Nivolumab dosing was 3 mg/kg intravenously every 2 weeks, continuing until either disease progression or unacceptable toxicity. The study used CyTOF and TCR beta sequencing to define a peripheral blood immune signature of response to PD-1 blockade in classical Hodgkin lymphoma.

The Qiagen DNeasy kit was used to extract genomic DNA from unsorted PBMCs and from the negatively selected CD4+ and CD8+ fractions. Using primers that anneal to V and J segments, immunoSEQ multiplex PCR amplified the TCR beta CDR3 regions. A synthetic immune receptor repertoire was used to minimize amplification bias, and any remaining bias was removed computationally after sequencing. Concerning the study's data processing: Repertoire diversity was quantified as the Shannon entropy index using custom Python scripts. The unsorted, CD4+ and CD8+ repertoires were each analyzed separately, with the exception of combined analyses, where CD4+ and CD8+ sequences were merged in silico. Clonal expansion was defined as a frequency increase of at least 2-fold after treatment compared with C1D1, and clones undetected at baseline were assigned a pseudocount of 0.5. Clones with 0 or 1 copy at C1D1 were classified as singleton clones, and clones with 2 or more copies were classified as non-singleton clones. Clones expanded in unsorted samples were annotated as CD4+, CD8+ or unknown by matching protein sequences in sorted samples from the same patient. Wilcoxon tests on paired samples were used to test changes in diversity from C1D1 to C4D1. TCRdb provides this immuneACCESS table in a form limited to in-frame rearrangements. Some clones are lacking; in checked studies, under half of them reflect an unresolved V gene, and why the rest are absent is not known. V, J and clone size were drawn from that table, and D and trimming were deduced from the DNA. This sample lists 20,000 to 30,000 clones; approximately 81% were detected once. Around 8.7% of the sample goes to the ten largest clones.

Overall study results and their limits: Baseline diversity similar to that of newly diagnosed patients was observed in trial patients achieving complete response, whereas significantly lower diversity was observed in partial responders and progressors. Newly diagnosed patients were reported to have lower baseline TCR diversity than healthy donors, and relapsed/refractory patients were reported to have lower baseline TCR diversity still. CD4+ but not CD8+ TCR diversity rose significantly by C4D1 (p=0.0027 vs p=0.16), most apparent in complete responders (p=0.02). The study was restricted to a single clinical trial cohort, and the causes of repertoire differences, possibly disease activity or prior therapy, were left undefined. Patients starting nivolumab less than 1 year after ASCT had lower diversity and were excluded from later analyses to avoid confounding by immune reconstitution.

The table lists this clone with a count of one. The antigen this receptor binds is unknown. No quality values exist for individual bases; no much larger clone is one base distant. From a lookup of the germline V gene, CDR1 and CDR2 are MNHEY and SVGAGI. The CDR3 has 14 amino acids, counting the end cysteine and phenylalanine. Left in the record is the CDR3 DNA by itself, 42 bases read in frame from the first base. At the junction V is shortened by 2 bases and J by 2 bases, with 7 bases in between. In the paper's terms, the time point label means: cycle 2 day 1 (C2D1) of nivolumab. All trial patients had relapsed after autologous stem cell transplantation, with cohorts A, B and C differing in prior brentuximab vedotin exposure. The trial cohort included 56 patients with relapsed/refractory classical Hodgkin lymphoma, and each patient had a best overall response of complete response, partial response or progressive disease. In the multi-cohort phase II CheckMate 205 trial, trial patients received single-agent nivolumab. An independent review committee assessed best overall response using the 2007 International Working Group response criteria. PBMCs from the trial were collected at three points: immediately before nivolumab initiation (C1D1), and during therapy at cycle 2 day 1 and cycle 4 day 1. After peripheral blood was drawn into 8 mL Vacutainer Cell Preparation Tubes, PBMCs were isolated by centrifugation and then cryopreserved.

This specimen consisted of peripheral blood mononuclear cells (PBMCs), obtained before the second cycle of nivolumab. The source is a human donor with classical Hodgkin lymphoma. The rearranged segments are TRBV6-5 and TRBJ2-1, with an unclear D gene assignment. The CDR3 loop reads CASSYAAAYNEQFF. The nucleotide sequence reads TGTGCCAGCAGTTACGCTGCAGCCTACAATGAGCAGTTCTTC.